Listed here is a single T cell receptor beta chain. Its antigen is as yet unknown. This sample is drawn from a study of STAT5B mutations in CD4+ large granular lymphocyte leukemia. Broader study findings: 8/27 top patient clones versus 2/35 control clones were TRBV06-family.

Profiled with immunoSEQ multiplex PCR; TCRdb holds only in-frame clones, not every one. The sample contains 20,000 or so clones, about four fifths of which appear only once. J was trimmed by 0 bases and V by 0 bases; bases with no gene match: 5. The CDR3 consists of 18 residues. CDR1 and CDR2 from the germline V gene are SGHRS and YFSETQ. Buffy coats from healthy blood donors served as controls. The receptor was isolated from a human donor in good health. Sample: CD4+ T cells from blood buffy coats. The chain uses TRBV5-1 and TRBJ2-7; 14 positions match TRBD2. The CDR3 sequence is CASSLETSGRASSYEQYF. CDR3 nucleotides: TGCGCCAGCAGCTTGGAGACTAGCGGGAGGGCAAGCTCCTACGAGCAGTACTTC.